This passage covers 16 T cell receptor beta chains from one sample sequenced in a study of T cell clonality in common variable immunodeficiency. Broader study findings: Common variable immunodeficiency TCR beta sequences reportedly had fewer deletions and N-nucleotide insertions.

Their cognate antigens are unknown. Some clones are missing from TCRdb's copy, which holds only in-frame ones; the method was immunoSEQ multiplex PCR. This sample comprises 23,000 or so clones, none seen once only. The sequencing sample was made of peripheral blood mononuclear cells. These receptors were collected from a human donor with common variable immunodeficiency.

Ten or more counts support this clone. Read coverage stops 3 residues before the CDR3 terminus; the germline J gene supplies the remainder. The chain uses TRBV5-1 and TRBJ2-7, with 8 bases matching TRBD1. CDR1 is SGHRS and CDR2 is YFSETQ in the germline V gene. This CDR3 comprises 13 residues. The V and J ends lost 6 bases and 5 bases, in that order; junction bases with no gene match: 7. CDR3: CASTPGTGNEQYF. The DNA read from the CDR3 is TGCGCCAGCACTCCAGGGACAGGAAACGAG.

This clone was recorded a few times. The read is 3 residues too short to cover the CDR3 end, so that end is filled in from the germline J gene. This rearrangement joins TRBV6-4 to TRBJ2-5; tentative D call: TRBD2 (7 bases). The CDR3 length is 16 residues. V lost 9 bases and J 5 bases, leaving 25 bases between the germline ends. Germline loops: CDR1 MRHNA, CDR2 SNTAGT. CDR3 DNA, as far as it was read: TGTGCCAGTACGGAATTTCTTGGGGGGGCCGGTGAGACC. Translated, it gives CASTEFLGGAGET. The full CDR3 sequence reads CASTEFLGGAGETQYF.

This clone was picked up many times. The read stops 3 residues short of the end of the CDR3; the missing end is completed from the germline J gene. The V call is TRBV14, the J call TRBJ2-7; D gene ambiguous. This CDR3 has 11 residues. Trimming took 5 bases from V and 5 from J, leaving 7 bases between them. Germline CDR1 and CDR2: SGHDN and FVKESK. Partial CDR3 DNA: TGTGCCAGCAGCTTCGGTGACGAG. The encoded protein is CASSFGDE. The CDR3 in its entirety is CASSFGDEQYF.

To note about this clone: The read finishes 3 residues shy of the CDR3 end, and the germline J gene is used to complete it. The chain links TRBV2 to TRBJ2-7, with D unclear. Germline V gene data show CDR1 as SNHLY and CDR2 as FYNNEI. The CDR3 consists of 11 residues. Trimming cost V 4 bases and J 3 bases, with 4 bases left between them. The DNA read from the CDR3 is TGTGCCAGCAGTGTTAGCTACGAG. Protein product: CASSVSYE. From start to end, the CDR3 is CASSVSYEQYF.

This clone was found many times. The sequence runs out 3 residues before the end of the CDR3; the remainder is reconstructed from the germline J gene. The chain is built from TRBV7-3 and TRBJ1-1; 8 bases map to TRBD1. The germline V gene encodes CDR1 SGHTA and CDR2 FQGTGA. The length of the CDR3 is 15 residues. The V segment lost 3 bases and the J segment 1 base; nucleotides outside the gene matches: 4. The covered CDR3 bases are TGTGCCAGCAGCTTGCAGGGGGCTCGGAACACTGAA. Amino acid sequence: CASSLQGARNTE. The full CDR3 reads CASSLQGARNTEAFF. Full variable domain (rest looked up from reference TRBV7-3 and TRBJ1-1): GAGVSQTPSNKVTEKGKYVELRCDPISGHTALYWYRQSLGQGPEFLIYFQGTGAADDSGLPNDRFFAVRPEGSVSTLKIQRTERGDSAVYLCASSLQGARNTEAFFGQGTRLTVV.

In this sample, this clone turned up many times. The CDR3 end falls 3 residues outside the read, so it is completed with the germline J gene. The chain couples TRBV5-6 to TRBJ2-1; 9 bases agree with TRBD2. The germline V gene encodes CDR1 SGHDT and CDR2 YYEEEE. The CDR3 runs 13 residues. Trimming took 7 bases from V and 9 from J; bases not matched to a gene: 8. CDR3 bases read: TGTGCCAGCTTGGGAGCGGGGGGCGGTGAG. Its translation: CASLGAGGGE. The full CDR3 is CASLGAGGGEQFF.

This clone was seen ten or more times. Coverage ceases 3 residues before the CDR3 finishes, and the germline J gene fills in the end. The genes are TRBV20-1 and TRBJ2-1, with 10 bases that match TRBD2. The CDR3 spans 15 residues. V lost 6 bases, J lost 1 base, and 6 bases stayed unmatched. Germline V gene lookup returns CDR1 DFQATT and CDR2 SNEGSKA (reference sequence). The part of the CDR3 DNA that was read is TGCAGTGCCCTAGCGGGAGAAGGGTCCTACAATGAG. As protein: CSALAGEGSYNE. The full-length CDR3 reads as CSALAGEGSYNEQFF.

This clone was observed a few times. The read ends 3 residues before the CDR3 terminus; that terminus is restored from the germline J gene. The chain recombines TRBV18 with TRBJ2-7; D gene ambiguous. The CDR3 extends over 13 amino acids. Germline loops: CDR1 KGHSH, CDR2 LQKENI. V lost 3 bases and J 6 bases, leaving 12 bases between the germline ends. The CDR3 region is CASSPTTSREQYF. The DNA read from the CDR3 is TGTGCCAGCTCACCCACTACTTCGCGCGAG. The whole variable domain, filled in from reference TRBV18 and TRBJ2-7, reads NAGVMQNPRHLVRRRGQEARLRCSPMKGHSHVYWYRQLPEEGLKFMVYLQKENIIDESGMPKERFSAEFPKEGPSILRIQQVVRGDSAAYFCASSPTTSREQYFGPGTRLTVT.

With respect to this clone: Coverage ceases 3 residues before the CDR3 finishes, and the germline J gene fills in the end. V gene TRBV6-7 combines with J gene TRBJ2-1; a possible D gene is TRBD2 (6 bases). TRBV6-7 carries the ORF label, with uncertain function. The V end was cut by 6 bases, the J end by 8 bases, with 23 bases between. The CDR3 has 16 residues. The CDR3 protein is CASSRWAGPTRDEQFF. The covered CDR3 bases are TGTGCCAGCAGCCGCTGGGCGGGGCCCACTCGGGATGAG.

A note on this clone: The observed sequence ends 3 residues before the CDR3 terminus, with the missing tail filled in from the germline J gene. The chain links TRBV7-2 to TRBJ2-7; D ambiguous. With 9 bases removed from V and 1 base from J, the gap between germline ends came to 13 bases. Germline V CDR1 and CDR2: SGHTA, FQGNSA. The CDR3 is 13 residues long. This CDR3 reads CASTKADSYEQYF. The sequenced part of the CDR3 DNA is TGTGCCAGTACAAAGGCGGATTCCTACGAG.

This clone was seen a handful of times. The CDR3: CASDRGGGYTF. Incomplete CDR3 DNA: TGTGCCAGCGACAGGGGGGGTGGC. V usage is TRBV2 and J usage is TRBJ1-2; 9 nucleotides match TRBD1. The observed sequence ends 3 residues before the CDR3 terminus, with the missing tail filled in from the germline J gene. There are 11 residues in the CDR3. The V and J ends lost 8 bases and 7 bases, in that order; junction bases with no gene match: 2. Per the germline V gene, CDR1 is SNHLY and CDR2 is FYNNEI.

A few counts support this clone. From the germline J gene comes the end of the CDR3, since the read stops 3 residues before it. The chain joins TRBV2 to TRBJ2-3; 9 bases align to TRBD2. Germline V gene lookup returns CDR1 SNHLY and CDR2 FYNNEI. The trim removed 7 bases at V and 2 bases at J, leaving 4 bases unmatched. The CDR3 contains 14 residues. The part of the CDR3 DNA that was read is TGTGCCAGCAAAGCTAGCGGGGTCACAGATACG. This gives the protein CASKASGVTDT. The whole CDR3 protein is CASKASGVTDTQYF. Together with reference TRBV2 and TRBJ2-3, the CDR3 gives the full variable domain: EPEVTQTPSHQVTQMGQEVILRCVPISNHLYFYWYRQILGQKVEFLVSFYNNEISEKSEIFDDQFSVERPDGSNFTLKIRSTKLEDSAMYFCASKASGVTDTQYFGPGTRLTVL.

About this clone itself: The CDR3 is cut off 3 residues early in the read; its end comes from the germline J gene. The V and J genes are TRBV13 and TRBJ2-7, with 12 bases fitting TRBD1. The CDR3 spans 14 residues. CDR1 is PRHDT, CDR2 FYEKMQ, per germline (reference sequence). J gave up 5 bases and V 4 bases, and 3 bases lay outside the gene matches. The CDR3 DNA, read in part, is TGTGCCAGCAGCTCGGGACAGGGGGCCAACGAG. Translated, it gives CASSSGQGANE. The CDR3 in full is CASSSGQGANEQYF.

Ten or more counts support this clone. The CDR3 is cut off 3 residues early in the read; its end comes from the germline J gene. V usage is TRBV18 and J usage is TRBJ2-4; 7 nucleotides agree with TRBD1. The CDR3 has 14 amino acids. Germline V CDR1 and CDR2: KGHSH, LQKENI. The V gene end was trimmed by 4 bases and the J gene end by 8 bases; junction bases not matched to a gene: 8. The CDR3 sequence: CASSRDGTGDIQYF. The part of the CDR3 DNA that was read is TGTGCCAGCTCACGGGACGGCACAGGGGACATT.

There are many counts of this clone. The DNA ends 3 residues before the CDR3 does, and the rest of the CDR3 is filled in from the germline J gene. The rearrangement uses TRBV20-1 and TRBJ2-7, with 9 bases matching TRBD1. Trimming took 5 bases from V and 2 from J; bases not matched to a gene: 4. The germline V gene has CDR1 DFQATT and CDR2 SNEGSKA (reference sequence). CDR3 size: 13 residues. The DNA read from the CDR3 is TGCAGTGCTTTCGACAGGGGGACCTACGAG. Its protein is CSAFDRGTYE. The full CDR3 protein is CSAFDRGTYEQYF.

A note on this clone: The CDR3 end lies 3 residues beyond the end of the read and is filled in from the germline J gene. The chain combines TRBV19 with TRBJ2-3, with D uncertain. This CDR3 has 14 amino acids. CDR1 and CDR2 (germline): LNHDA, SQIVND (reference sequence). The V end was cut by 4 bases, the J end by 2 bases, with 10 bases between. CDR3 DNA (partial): TGTGCCAGTAGTACCTTAGCCTCCACAGATACG. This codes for CASSTLASTDT. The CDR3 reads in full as CASSTLASTDTQYF.